This TCR beta chain was sequenced in a study of technical replicates of blood from a few donors. The V gene's germline CDR1 is SEHNR and CDR2 FQNEAQ (reference sequence). The CDR3 loop spans 17 amino acids. V lost 5 bases and J lost 0; bases outside the gene matches: 7. Profiling relied on immunoSEQ multiplex PCR, and the TCRdb table lists in-frame clones only, not all of them. This sample has under 85,000 clones, with about 92% found just once. Material for sequencing was T cells isolated from PBMCs. The receptor was isolated from a human donor in good health. V usage is TRBV7-9 and J usage is TRBJ2-3; 11 bases agree with TRBD2. The CDR3 spells CASSRGLAGASTDTQYF. In DNA form, the CDR3 reads TGTGCCAGCAGCCGTGGACTAGCGGGCGCTAGCACAGATACGCAGTATTTT.